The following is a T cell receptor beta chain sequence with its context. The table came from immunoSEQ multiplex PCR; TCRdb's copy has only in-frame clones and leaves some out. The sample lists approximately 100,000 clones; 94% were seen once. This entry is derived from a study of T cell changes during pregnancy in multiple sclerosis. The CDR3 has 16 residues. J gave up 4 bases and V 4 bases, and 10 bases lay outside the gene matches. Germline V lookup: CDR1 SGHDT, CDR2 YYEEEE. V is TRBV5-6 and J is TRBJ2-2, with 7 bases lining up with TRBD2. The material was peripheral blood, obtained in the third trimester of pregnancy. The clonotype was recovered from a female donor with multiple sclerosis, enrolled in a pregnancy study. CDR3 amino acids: CASSGGVLAATGELFF. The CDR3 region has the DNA TGTGCCAGCAGCGGCGGGGTTCTAGCGGCCACCGGGGAGCTGTTTTTT.